Described below is a single T cell receptor beta chain sequence and its context. The sample originates from a study of blood T cell repertoires in COVID-19. The ends lost 2 bases at V and 4 bases at J; junction bases unmatched: 3. Germline V gene lookup returns CDR1 SGHTA and CDR2 FQGTGA. CDR3 size: 14 residues. Sequencing was performed with immunoSEQ multiplex PCR; in TCRdb, only in-frame clones are kept and a portion is missing. Among hundreds of thousands of clones listed, approximately 80% were seen once. The chain joins TRBV7-3 to TRBJ1-1; 8 positions match TRBD1. The sequenced sample was peripheral blood. The TCR comes from a woman aged 80 or older with acute or convalescent COVID-19. The CDR3 spells CASSLQGAGTEAFF. CDR3 sequence (DNA): TGTGCCAGCAGCTTACAGGGGGCGGGCACTGAAGCTTTCTTT. The variable domain in full, with the rest retrieved from reference TRBV7-3 and TRBJ1-1, is GAGVSQTPSNKVTEKGKYVELRCDPISGHTALYWYRQSLGQGPEFLIYFQGTGAADDSGLPNDRFFAVRPEGSVSTLKIQRTERGDSAVYLCASSLQGAGTEAFFGQGTRLTVV.